The source of this T cell receptor (beta chain) is a study of cytomegalovirus exposure and HLA in healthy donors. Study background: HLA-typed donors were the source of 86 million or so unique TCRs held in an early data release. Study results and caveats: Rarity marked most TCR sequences, yet some public TCRs occurred in many donors.

Note on this clone: Its antigen is unidentified.

The CDR3 is 15 residues long. CDR1 and CDR2 from the germline V gene are GTSNPN and SVGIG (reference sequence). Trimming cost V 0 bases and J 2 bases, with 11 bases left between them. PCR amplification relied on 60 Vbeta primers (plus 13 Jbeta primers). Clones were read by immunoSEQ multiplex PCR, and TCRdb kept only the in-frame ones, dropping some. The sample shows around 140,000 clones, approximately 84% of them seen only once. V gene TRBV30 combines with J gene TRBJ1-5; TRBD1 is a possible D gene (5 bases). The sequenced sample was PBMCs. The sequence derives from a woman aged 40 to 49 in good health and CMV-seronegative. In DNA, the CDR3 is TGTGCCTGGAGTGTAATAGGGGCGGGCAATCAGCCCCAGCATTTT. Its translation is CAWSVIGAGNQPQHF. Full variable domain (rest looked up from reference TRBV30 and TRBJ1-5): SQTIHQWPATLVQPVGSPLSLECTVEGTSNPNLYWYRQAAGRGLQLLFYSVGIGQISSEVPQNLSASRPQDRQFILSSKKLLLSDSGFYLCAWSVIGAGNQPQHFGDGTRLSIL.